This T cell receptor beta chain came from a study of shared clonotypes between healthy human individuals. The study, taken as a whole, reports: Rarefaction indicated that sorted-subset sequencing remained incomplete although depth was large. Non-shared clonotypes had lower generation probabilities than those shared by all four donors. Around 5% of naive CD4 clonotypes were common to a few donors.

Each PCR replicate from the sorted subsets contained about 200 ng DNA, which is 30,000 or so T cell genomes. Only in-frame clones appear in the TCRdb table, and some are missing; sequencing was by immunoSEQ multiplex PCR. The sample has some 1,900,000 clones, about 95% seen once. It was CD45RO-negative cells, positively selected for CCR7, that made up naive CD8 cells, with terminally differentiated effector memory CD45RA+ cells excluded. Germline assignment: CDR1 MNHEY and CDR2 SMNVEV (reference sequence). Trimming left V 5 bases short and J 3 bases short, with 11 bases between. The CDR3 has 13 residues. Worth noting for this clone: What it recognizes is unknown.

The material sequenced was naive CD8+ T cells sorted from blood. This chain connects TRBV27 to TRBJ2-7; maybe TRBD1 (6 bases). The receptor was isolated from a man younger than 35 in good health. DNA for the CDR3: TGTGCCAGCAGTACAGGACAGAGCTACGAGCAGTACTTC. This sequence encodes CASSTGQSYEQYF.